Listed here is a single T cell receptor (beta chain). Its antigen is still unknown. Base qualities are not provided; no much larger clone lies one nucleotide away. Library prep was done by 5' RACE. Sequencer: Illumina HiSeq 2500. A second about 7 to 11 cycle PCR used a sample-barcoded 5' primer and a J-beta primer mix. Each TCR beta cDNA molecule received a unique molecular identifier from a template-switch 5' adaptor carrying 12 random nucleotides. Each sample yielded at least 2.5 million CDR3-containing paired-end reads. The Mint cDNA synthesis kit, primed by a TRBC-specific oligonucleotide, was used to synthesize first-strand cDNA from all RNA. After uracil-DNA glycosylase treatment, a first 18-cycle PCR used universal primers M1SS and BC2_uni_R on all cDNA. In the source study's methods: Each sample was normalized by randomly selecting 1 million high-quality reads, each carrying a distinct molecular identifier. Reads sharing molecular identifiers were discarded rather than binned into consensus sequences. CDR3 identification, clonotype clustering and error correction used MiTCR with a Q25 quality threshold and the strictest error-elimination algorithm. A nonparametric unseen species model using Euler transformation provided a lower-bound estimate of total TCR beta diversity. In-frame beta chains were kept once TCRdb had trimmed the public reads at Q25 with fastp and called clones with MiXCR. Every distinct CDR3 protein forms one entry, paired with its most common genes and DNA. The V and J calls follow TCRdb's processing rather than the paper's. Across this sample there are some 920,000 distinct CDR3 sequences, with 51% seen only once. The ten largest clones add up to 20% to 25% of the sample.

Donors were a few dozen systemically healthy Caucasian individuals from Russia aged roughly 6 to 90 years. Each donor gave ten milliliters of peripheral blood, drawn into EDTA-treated Vacutainer tubes. Ficoll-Paque density-gradient centrifugation was used to isolate PBMCs, with at least 6.5 million obtained per sample. Total RNA, at least 6 micrograms per sample, was extracted from PBMCs with Trizol reagent. For every donor, flow cytometry on a PBMC aliquot measured the percentage of naive CD45RAhigh/CD27high T cells. This entry belongs to a study of blood T cells in healthy people across ages (dated by TCRdb to between 2014 and 2017). With regard to the full study: Template switching captured roughly one uniquely barcoded TCR beta cDNA molecule per two T cells in model experiments. To avoid experimental bias, donors of different ages were randomly spread across the sequencing lanes. Using the same blood draw, the study looked at two additional independent replicas of 1 million unique cDNA reads for two donors, one aged 18 to 30 and the other aged 80 or older. The donors were divided into four age groups: young (average roughly 17 years), middle-aged (approximately 41), aged (about 61) and long-lived (about 90). Using deep sequencing normalized with unique cDNA molecular identifiers, the study measured how TCR beta repertoire diversity changes with age.

CDR1 SGHTS and CDR2 YDEGEE are derived from the germline V gene. The CDR3 numbers 16 residues from cysteine through phenylalanine. Here the CDR3 DNA is all that survives: 48 bases in frame from base 1. The investigation overall reported the following: Conclusive comparison of naive and antigen-experienced compartments was prevented by the profiling of bulk unsorted PBMCs. Estimates of total diversity based on one million sequenced T cells were regarded as lower bounds and as underestimates. The CMV infection status of donors was not known, potentially confounding age-related changes in expanded clonotypes. As age increased, observed TCR beta diversity per million T cells dropped in a roughly linear way, and a significant reduction was already evident by age 40. A strong correlation was found between observed TCR beta diversity and the percentage of naive T cells measured by flow cytometry. Compared with the aged group, the long-lived group had more naive CD4+ T cells, fewer expanded clones and increased TCR diversity, suggesting age selection.

The sequenced material came from blood. The rearrangement joined TRBV5-8 to TRBJ2-5, with no reliable assignment of the D segment. TRBJ2-7 explains the end of the DNA better; the J call may be wrong. The source of this sequence is a woman in her sixties in good health. The base sequence is TGTGCCAGCAGCTTGAAGGGATCCGGGTCTATTTACGAGCAGTACTTC. This gives the protein CASSLKGSGSIYEQYF.